A few counts support the clone carrying this T cell receptor (beta chain). The data were obtained in a study of blood T cell repertoires in COVID-19. As handled by the study authors: Estimation of nucleated cell counts was performed using reference gene primer amplification. The protocol was immunoSEQ multiplex PCR, while the TCRdb copy is restricted to in-frame clones and leaves out a portion. V and J calls and clone size are as listed in that table; D and trimming were resolved from the DNA. The sample holds approximately 170,000 clones, roughly 88% seen once. The V gene's germline CDR1 is SGDLS and CDR2 YYNGEE. The V and J ends lost 4 bases and 1 base respectively, with 11 bases between them. CDR3 length: 15 residues.

The chain is built from TRBV9 and TRBJ1-4; no clear D gene. The TCR sequence derives from a man older than 75 with COVID-19, enrolled during active disease. The sequenced sample consisted of peripheral blood. The CDR3 nucleotides are TGTGCCAGCAGCCGATACCCGGGAACTAATGAAAAACTGTTTTTT. Protein sequence: CASSRYPGTNEKLFF. Variable domain in full (rest from reference TRBV9 and TRBJ1-4): DSGVTQTPKHLITATGQRVTLRCSPRSGDLSVYWYQQSLDQGLQFLIQYYNGEERAKGNILERFSAQQFPDLHSELNLSSLELGDSALYFCASSRYPGTNEKLFFGSGTQLSVL.